Presented here are 7 T cell receptor beta chains from one specimen sequenced in a study of beta chain features in type 1 diabetes. Investigators reverse transcribed all isolated RNA, so they sequenced expressed TCRB transcripts. The method was immunoSEQ multiplex PCR; TCRdb's version includes in-frame clones alone and lacks a portion of them. The repertoire holds under 200,000 clones, with 9% to 10% as singletons. Sample: central memory CD4+ T cells from blood. These receptors all come from a woman aged 18-30 years in good health.

Only a few counts were recorded for this clone. The rearrangement joins TRBV7-9 to TRBJ2-3, with 8 bases aligning to TRBD2. Germline trimming cut 11 bases from V and 1 base from J; bases unmatched to any gene: 5. The CDR3 contains 13 residues. Germline V lookup: CDR1 SEHNR, CDR2 FQNEAQ (reference sequence). The CDR3 coding sequence is TGTGCCGGGCGGGGGGCAGGCACAGATACGCAGTATTTT. Its translation is CAGRGAGTDTQYF.

The chain carries TRBV4-1 and TRBJ2-7; 9 nucleotides line up with TRBD1. This CDR3 region has 15 residues. V lost 1 base, J lost 6 bases, and 7 bases stayed unmatched. Germline loops: CDR1 MGHRA, CDR2 YSYEKL. The CDR3 region is CASSQGGTGFPEQYF. CDR3 DNA: TGCGCCAGCAGCCAAGGGGGGACAGGGTTTCCCGAGCAGTACTTC.

This clone was counted a single time. The chain has TRBV4-3 and TRBJ2-6; perhaps TRBD1 as D (5 bases). The CDR3 consists of 18 residues. Germline loops: CDR1 LGHNA, CDR2 YSLEER. Trimming left V 1 base short and J 2 bases short, with 15 bases between. The CDR3 spells CASSQVDMGFPGANVLTF. Written as DNA, the CDR3 is TGCGCCAGCAGCCAAGTGGACATGGGATTCCCTGGGGCCAACGTCCTGACTTTC.

V and J are TRBV5-1 and TRBJ2-5, with D possibly TRBD1 on 5 matching bases. From germline, CDR1 is SGHRS and CDR2 YFSETQ. V gave up 0 bases and J gave up 2 bases, with 14 bases separating them. The CDR3 is made up of 16 amino acids. The CDR3 spells CASSLATQDLQETQYF. CDR3 DNA: TGCGCCAGCAGCTTGGCAACACAGGACCTACAAGAGACCCAGTACTTC.

The rearrangement uses TRBV5-1 and TRBJ2-1; 7 positions agree with TRBD2. The trim removed 4 bases at V and 5 bases at J, leaving 6 bases unmatched. CDR3 length: 14 residues. The germline gives CDR1 SGHRS, CDR2 YFSETQ. In nucleotides, the CDR3 is TGCGCCAGCAGCCCTACCGGGACTAACAATGAGCAGTTCTTC. This codes for CASSPTGTNNEQFF. Using reference TRBV5-1 and TRBJ2-1 for the parts outside the CDR3, the full variable domain is KAGVTQTPRYLIKTRGQQVTLSCSPISGHRSVSWYQQTPGQGLQFLFEYFSETQRNKGNFPGRFSGRQFSNSRSEMNVSTLELGDSALYLCASSPTGTNNEQFFGPGTRLTVL.

The rearrangement uses TRBV2 and TRBJ2-6; D possibly corresponds to TRBD2 (6 bases). The germline V gene encodes CDR1 SNHLY and CDR2 FYNNEI. With 8 bases removed from V and 0 bases from J, the gap between germline ends came to 8 bases. The CDR3 has 14 amino acids. Here the CDR3 DNA reads TGTGCCAGCGGAGGGGACTCTGGGGCCAACGTCCTGACTTTC. It is translated as CASGGDSGANVLTF.

The CDR3 DNA reads TGTGCCAGCACCCGCGTGGGAGGGGCAAACACTGAAGCTTTCTTT. This gives the protein CASTRVGGANTEAFF. The gene calls are TRBV6-6 and TRBJ1-1; perhaps TRBD1 as D (5 bases). Germline CDR1 reads MNHNY; CDR2 reads SVGAGI (reference sequence). V was cut by 7 bases and J by 2 bases, with 17 bases left in between. This CDR3 is built from 15 residues.